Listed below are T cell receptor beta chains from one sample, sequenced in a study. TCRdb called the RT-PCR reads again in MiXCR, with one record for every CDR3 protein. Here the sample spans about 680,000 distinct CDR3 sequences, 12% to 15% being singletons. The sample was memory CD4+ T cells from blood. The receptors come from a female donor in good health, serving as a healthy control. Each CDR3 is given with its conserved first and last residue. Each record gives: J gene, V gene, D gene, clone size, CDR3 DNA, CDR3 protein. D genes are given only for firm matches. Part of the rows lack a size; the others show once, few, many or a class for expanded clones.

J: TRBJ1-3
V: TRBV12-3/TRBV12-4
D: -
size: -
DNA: TGTGCCAGCAGTCAGACAGCGGACTCTGGAAACACCATATATTTT
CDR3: CASSQTADSGNTIYF

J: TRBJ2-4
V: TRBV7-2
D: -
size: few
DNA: TGTGCCAGCAGCAAGGGGAAACCCGGAAACATTCAGTACTTC
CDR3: CASSKGKPGNIQYF

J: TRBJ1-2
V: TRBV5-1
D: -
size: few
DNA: TGCGCCAGCAGCCGAGGGCCAGGGTATGGCTACACCTTC
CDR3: CASSRGPGYGYTF

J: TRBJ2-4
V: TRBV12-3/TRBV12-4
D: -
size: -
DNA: TGTGCCAGCAGGGACGGTCCATCAGGTCAAAACATTCAGTACTTC
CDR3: CASRDGPSGQNIQYF

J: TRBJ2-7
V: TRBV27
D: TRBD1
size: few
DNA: TGTGCCAGCAGTCCGGGGACAGGGGGCGCCGAGCAGTACTTC
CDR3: CASSPGTGGAEQYF

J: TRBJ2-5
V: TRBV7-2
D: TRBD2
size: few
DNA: TGTGCCAGCAGCCGTGTAGCGGGAGCGGGGGGAGAGACCCAGTACTTC
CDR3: CASSRVAGAGGETQYF

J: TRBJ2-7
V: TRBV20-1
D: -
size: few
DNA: TGCAGTGCTAGATACAGGGAGTCCTACGAGCAGTACTTC
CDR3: CSARYRESYEQYF

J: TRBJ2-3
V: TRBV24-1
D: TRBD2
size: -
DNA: TGTGCCACCAGTGAGCCGGGACTAGCGACGGATACGCAGTATTTT
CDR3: CATSEPGLATDTQYF

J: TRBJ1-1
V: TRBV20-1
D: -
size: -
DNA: TGCAGTGCTAGATCCCCAGTGGGAGGGAATGAAGCTTTCTTT
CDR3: CSARSPVGGNEAFF

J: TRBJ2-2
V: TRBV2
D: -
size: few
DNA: TGTGCCAGCAGTGACAAGACAATCAACACCGGGGAGCTGTTTTTT
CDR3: CASSDKTINTGELFF

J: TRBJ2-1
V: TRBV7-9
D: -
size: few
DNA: TGTGCCAGCAGCCGGGACGGCGGTCAGTTCTTC
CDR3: CASSRDGGQFF

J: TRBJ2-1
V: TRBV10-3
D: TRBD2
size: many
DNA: TGTGCCATCAGTGAGAAGGGTGGACAGCTAGCGGGGTACAATGAGCAGTTCTTC
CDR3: CAISEKGGQLAGYNEQFF

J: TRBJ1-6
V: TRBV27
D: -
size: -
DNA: TGTGCCAGCAGTTACGCGGGGAGCTCCTATAATTCACCCCTCCACTTT
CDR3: CASSYAGSSYNSPLHF

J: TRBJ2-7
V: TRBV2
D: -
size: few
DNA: TGTGCCAGCAGAAGGGAATCCGGGGCGGGGGAGCAGTACTTC
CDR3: CASRRESGAGEQYF